This record concerns one T cell receptor (beta chain) sequence. The CDR3 consists of 15 residues. Germline CDR1 SGHRS, CDR2 YFSETQ. The V end lost 6 bases, the J end lost 0 bases, and 12 bases lay between the germline ends. The sample comes from a study of T cell repertoires in cytomegalovirus infection. TCRdb reanalysed the reads using MiXCR and keeps one entry per CDR3 protein. The table records fewer than 350,000 distinct CDR3 sequences, about 17% of them present only once. The TCR was taken from a human donor in good health (CMV status not recorded). Some clones in this sample may be carry-over from other donors' samples. The specimen was PBMCs. The gene calls are TRBV5-1 and TRBJ2-2, with D tentatively TRBD1 or TRBD2 (5 bases each). CDR3 protein: CASNPGRANTGELFF. The CDR3 DNA is TGCGCCAGCAACCCAGGGAGAGCGAACACCGGGGAGCTGTTTTTT.